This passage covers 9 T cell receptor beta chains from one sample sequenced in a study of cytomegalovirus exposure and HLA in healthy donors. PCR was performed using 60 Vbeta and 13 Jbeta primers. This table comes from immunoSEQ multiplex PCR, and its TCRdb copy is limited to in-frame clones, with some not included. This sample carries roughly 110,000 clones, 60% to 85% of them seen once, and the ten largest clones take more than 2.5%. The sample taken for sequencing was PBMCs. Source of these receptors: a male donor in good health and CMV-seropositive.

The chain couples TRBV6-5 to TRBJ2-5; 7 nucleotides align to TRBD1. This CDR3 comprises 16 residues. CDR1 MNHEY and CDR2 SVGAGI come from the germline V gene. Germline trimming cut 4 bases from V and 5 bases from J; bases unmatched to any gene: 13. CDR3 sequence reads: CASSLDRALEGETQYF. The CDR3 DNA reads TGTGCCAGCAGTTTAGACAGGGCCTTAGAAGGGGAGACCCAGTACTTC.

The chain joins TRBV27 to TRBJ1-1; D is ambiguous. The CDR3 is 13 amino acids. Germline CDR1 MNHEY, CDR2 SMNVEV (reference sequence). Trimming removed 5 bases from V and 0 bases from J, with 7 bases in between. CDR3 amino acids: CASSGSLNTEAFF. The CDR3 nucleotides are TGTGCCAGCAGTGGCAGTCTGAACACTGAAGCTTTCTTT.

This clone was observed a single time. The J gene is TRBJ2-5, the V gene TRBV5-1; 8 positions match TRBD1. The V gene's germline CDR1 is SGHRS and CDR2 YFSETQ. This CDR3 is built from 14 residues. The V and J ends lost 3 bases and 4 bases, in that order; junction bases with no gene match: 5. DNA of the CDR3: TGCGCCAGCAGCTCCCCCAGGGGGCTAGAGACCCAGTACTTC. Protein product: CASSSPRGLETQYF.

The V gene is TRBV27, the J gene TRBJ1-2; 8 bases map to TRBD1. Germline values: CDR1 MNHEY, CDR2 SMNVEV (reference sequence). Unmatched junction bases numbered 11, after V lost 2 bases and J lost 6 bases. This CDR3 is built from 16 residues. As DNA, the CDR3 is TGTGCCAGCAGTTTAGCGGGGACAGGCCTCCGCGATGGCTACACCTTC. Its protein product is CASSLAGTGLRDGYTF.

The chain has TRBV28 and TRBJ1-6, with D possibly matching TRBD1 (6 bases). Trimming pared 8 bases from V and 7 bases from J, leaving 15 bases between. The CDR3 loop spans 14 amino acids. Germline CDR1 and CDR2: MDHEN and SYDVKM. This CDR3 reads CASGKQGGNSPLHF. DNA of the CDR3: TGTGCCAGCGGAAAACAGGGAGGGAATTCACCCCTCCACTTT.

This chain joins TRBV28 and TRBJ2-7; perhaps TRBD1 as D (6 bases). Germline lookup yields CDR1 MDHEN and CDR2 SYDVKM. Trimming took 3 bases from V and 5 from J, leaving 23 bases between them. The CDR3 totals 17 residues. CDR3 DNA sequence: TGTGCCAGCAGTTTTTCCAACAGGGCAAGTCGGGTAGACGAGCAGTACTTC. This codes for CASSFSNRASRVDEQYF.

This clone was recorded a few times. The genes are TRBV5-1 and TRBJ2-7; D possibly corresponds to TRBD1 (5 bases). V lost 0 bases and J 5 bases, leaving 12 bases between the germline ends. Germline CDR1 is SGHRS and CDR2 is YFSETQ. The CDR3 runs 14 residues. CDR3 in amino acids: CASSLAAGSNEQYF. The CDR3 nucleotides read TGCGCCAGCAGCTTGGCGGCAGGGTCCAACGAGCAGTACTTC.

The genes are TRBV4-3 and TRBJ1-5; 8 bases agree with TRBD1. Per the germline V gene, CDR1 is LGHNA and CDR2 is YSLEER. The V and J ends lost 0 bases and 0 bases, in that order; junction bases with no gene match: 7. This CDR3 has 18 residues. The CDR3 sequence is CASSQDSDRGYSNQPQHF. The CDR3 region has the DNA TGCGCCAGCAGCCAAGATAGCGACAGGGGCTATAGCAATCAGCCCCAGCATTTT.

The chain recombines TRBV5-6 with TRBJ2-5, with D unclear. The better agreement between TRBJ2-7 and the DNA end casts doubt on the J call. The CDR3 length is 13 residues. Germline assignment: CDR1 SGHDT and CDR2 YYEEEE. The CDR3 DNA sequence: TGTGCCAGCAGCTTCGTTGACGACTACGAGCAGTACTTC. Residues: CASSFVDDYEQYF.